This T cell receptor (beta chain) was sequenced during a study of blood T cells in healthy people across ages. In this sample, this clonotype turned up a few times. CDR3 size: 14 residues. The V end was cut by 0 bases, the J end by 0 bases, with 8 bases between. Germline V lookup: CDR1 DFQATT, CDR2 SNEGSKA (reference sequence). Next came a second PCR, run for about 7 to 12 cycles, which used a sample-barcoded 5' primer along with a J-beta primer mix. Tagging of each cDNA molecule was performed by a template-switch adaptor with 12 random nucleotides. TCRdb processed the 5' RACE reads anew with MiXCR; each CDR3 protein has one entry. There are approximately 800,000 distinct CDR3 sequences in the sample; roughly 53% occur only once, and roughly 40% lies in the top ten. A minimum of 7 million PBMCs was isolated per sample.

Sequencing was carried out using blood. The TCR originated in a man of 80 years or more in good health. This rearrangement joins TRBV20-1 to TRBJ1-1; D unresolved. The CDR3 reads CSARDRGLNTEAFF. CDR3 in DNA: TGCAGTGCTAGAGATAGAGGGCTGAACACTGAAGCTTTCTTT.